This entry features one T cell receptor (beta chain) sequence. What it binds is unknown. The PCR made use of 60 Vbeta and 13 Jbeta primers. Method: immunoSEQ multiplex PCR; TCRdb's copy keeps in-frame clones and lacks some. Here the sample spans more than 150,000 clones, around 72% being singletons. The record originates from a study of cytomegalovirus exposure and HLA in healthy donors. Study-level results: Later on, an analysis tied 18,000 or so TCR beta sequences to HLA alleles at 0.05 false discovery rate.

The sequenced sample consisted of PBMCs. The TCR was taken from a woman between 40 and 50 years old in good health and CMV-seropositive.

The CDR3 coding sequence is TGTGCCAGCAACGGACAGGGGAGTTCACCCCTCCACTTT. It specifies CASNGQGSSPLHF. The chain has TRBV11-2 and TRBJ1-6; 9 bases are a match to TRBD1. CDR1 is SGHAT, CDR2 FQNNGV, per germline. V gave up 7 bases and J gave up 9 bases; unmatched junction bases: 4. CDR3 length equals 13 residues.